This T cell receptor beta chain was documented in a study of PD-1 blockade in classical Hodgkin lymphoma. Whole-study findings and limits: Complete responders entered with baseline diversity on par with newly diagnosed patients, the results showed. Anyone who began nivolumab under 1 year after ASCT was excluded. Newly diagnosed patients were reported to exhibit reduced baseline TCR diversity relative to healthy donors.

The CDR3 runs 11 residues. Trimming pared 5 bases from V and 7 bases from J, leaving 9 bases between. CDR1 and CDR2 (germline): SGHAT, FQNNGV. Every patient had relapsed following autologous stem cell transplantation, and cohorts differed in brentuximab vedotin exposure. About this clone itself: The target antigen is unknown.

The repertoire was sequenced with immunoSEQ multiplex PCR; TCRdb's copy has only in-frame clones and lacks some. The sample carries more than 90,000 clones, 75% to 90% recorded once. The starting material was peripheral blood mononuclear cells (PBMCs), obtained before the second cycle of nivolumab. This receptor was obtained from a human donor with classical Hodgkin lymphoma. This chain joins TRBV11-2 and TRBJ2-7; D is uncertain. The CDR3 region is CASSPRTEQYF. The CDR3 nucleotides are TGTGCCAGCAGCCCCCGGACGGAGCAGTACTTC.